Listed below are T cell receptor beta chains from one sample, sequenced in a study of blood T cell repertoires in COVID-19. Data came from immunoSEQ multiplex PCR; TCRdb stores just in-frame clones and leaves some out. The sample yields about 26,000 clones, 85% to 95% seen once. Sequencing was carried out using peripheral blood. All receptors derive from a human donor in a cohort sampled during active COVID-19. CDR3s include the opening cysteine and the closing phenylalanine or tryptophan. Each record gives: V gene, J gene, CDR3 length, CDR3 protein.

>TRBV30|TRBJ1-3|17
CAWMSGTGGFIGNTIYF
>TRBV6-5|TRBJ1-5|14
CASSLKHSNQPQHF
>TRBV9|TRBJ1-3|19
CASSPRGGDVRSFGNTIYF
>TRBV7-3|TRBJ2-1|15
CASSDRLAGVNEQFF
>TRBV5-4|TRBJ2-1|13
CASSRGGNNEQFF
>TRBV11-2|TRBJ1-2|13
CASSPGGAGGYTF
>TRBV7-9|TRBJ2-5|15
CASSLAGGPEETQYF
>TRBV13|TRBJ2-7|13
CASSLRGGDEQYF
>TRBV3-1/TRBV3-2|TRBJ2-2|15
CASSQGLVNTGELFF
>TRBV7-2|TRBJ2-5|15
CASSLSGERWETQYF
>TRBV7-2|TRBJ1-4|16
CASSQFGTGTNEKLFF
>TRBV6-2/TRBV6-3|TRBJ2-3|17
CASSSRLAGGRTDTQYF
>TRBV30|TRBJ2-2|14
CAWSPGAGGGELFF
>TRBV2|TRBJ2-1|12
CASRTLGAEQFF
>TRBV21-1|TRBJ1-1|15
CASSKARKASGGAFF
>TRBV19|TRBJ1-6|15
CASSSQQGNNSPLHF
>TRBV9|TRBJ2-6|15
CASRRGDSGANVLTF
>TRBV7-2|TRBJ2-2|15
CASSSGGALPGELFF
>TRBV6-2/TRBV6-3|TRBJ2-3|14
CASSSSRGPDTQYF
>TRBV7-3|TRBJ2-5|13
CASSSDRGETQYF
>TRBV5-4|TRBJ1-1|17
CASSLAKGAYVEAEAFF
>TRBV12-3/TRBV12-4|TRBJ2-1|11
CASSLGSEQFF
>TRBV5-4|TRBJ2-2|15
CASSTSGTITGELFF